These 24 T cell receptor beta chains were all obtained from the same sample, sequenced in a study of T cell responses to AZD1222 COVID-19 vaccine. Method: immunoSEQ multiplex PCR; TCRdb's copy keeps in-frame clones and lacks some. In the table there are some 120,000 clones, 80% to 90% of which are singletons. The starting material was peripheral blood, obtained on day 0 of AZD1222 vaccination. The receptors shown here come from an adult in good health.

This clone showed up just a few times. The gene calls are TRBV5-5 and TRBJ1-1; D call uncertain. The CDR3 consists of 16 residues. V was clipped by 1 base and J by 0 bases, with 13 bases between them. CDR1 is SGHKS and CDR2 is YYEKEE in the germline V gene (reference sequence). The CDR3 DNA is TGTGCCAGCAGCTTGCGTCTTCTTGTCGTGAACACTGAAGCTTTCTTT. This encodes CASSLRLLVVNTEAFF. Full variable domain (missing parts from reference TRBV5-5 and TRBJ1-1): DAGVTQSPTHLIKTRGQQVTLRCSPISGHKSVSWYQQVLGQGPQFIFQYYEKEERGRGNFPDRFSARQFPNYSSELNVNALLLGDSALYLCASSLRLLVVNTEAFFGQGTRLTVV.

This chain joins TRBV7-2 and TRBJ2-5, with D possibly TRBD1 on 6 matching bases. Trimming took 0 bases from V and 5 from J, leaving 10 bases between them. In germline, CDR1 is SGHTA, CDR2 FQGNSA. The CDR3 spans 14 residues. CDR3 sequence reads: CASSLAGRGETQYF. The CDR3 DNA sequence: TGTGCCAGCAGCTTAGCGGGTAGGGGGGAGACCCAGTACTTC.

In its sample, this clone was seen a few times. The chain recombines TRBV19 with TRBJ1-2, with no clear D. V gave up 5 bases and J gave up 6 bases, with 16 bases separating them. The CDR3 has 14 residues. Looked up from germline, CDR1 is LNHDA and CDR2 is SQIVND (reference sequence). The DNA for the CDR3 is TGTGCCAGTAGTGTTCGGGGTGACGGACATGGCTACACCTTC. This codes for CASSVRGDGHGYTF.

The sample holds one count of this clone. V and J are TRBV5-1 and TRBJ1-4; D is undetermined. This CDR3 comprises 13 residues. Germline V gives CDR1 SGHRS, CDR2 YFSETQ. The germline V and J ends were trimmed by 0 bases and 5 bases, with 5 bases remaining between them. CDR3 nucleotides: TGCGCCAGCAGCTTGGCCGGGAATGAAAAACTGTTTTTT. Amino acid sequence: CASSLAGNEKLFF.

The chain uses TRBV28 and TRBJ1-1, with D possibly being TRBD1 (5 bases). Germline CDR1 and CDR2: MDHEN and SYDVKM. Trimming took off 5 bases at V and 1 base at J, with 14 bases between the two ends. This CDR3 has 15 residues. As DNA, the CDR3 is TGTGCCAGCAGTCGGGGTGGGGGTTCGAACACTGAAGCTTTCTTT. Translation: CASSRGGGSNTEAFF.

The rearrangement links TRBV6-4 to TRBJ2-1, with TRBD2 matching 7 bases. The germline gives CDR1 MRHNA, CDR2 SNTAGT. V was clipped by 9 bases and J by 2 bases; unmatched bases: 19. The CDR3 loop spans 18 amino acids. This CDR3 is CASNDSMASGVPYNEQFF. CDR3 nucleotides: TGTGCCAGTAACGACAGTATGGCAAGCGGGGTCCCCTACAATGAGCAGTTCTTC.

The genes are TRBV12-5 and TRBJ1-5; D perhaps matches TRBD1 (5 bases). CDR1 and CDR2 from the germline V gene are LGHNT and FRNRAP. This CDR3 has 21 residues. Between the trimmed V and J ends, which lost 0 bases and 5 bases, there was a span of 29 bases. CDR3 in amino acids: CASGLVPSMGQRMNVDQPQHF. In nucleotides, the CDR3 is TGTGCTAGTGGTTTGGTCCCCTCCATGGGGCAGCGGATGAATGTCGATCAGCCCCAGCATTTT.

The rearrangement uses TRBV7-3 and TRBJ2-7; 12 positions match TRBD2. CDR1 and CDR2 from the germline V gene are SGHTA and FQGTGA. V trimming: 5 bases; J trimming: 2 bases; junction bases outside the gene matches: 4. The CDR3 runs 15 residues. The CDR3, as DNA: TGTGCCAGCAGCGTGACTAGCGGGGGTCCCTACGAGCAGTACTTC. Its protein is CASSVTSGGPYEQYF.

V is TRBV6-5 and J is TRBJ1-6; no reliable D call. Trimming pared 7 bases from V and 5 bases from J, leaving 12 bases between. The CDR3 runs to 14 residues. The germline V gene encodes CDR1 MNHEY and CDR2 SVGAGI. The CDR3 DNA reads TGTGCCAGCATGGGGTGGCGGGATAATTCACCCCTCCACTTT. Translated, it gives CASMGWRDNSPLHF.

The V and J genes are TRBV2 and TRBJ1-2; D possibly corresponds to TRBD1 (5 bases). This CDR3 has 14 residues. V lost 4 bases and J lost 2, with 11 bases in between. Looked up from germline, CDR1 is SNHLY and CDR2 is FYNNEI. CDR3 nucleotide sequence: TGTGCCAGCAGTGCACGGCAGGGCAACTATGGCTACACCTTC. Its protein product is CASSARQGNYGYTF.

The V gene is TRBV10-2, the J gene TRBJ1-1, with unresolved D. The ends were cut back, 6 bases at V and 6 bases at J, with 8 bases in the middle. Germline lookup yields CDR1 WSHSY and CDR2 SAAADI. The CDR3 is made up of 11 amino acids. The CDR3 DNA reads TGCGCCAGCAGGGCTAAGGCTGAAGCTTTCTTT. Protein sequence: CASRAKAEAFF.

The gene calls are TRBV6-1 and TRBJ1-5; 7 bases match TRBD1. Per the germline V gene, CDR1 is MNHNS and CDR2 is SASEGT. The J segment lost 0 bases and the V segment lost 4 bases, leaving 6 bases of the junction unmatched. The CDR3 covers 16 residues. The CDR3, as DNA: TGTGCCAGCAGTGGACCTGACAGGGATAGCAATCAGCCCCAGCATTTT. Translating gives CASSGPDRDSNQPQHF.

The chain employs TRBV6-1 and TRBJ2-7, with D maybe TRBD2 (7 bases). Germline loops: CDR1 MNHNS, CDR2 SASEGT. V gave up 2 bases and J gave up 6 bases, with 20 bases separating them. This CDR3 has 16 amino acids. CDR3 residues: CASSENWGGARVEQYF. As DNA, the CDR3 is TGTGCCAGCAGTGAAAATTGGGGGGGCGCAAGGGTCGAGCAGTACTTC.

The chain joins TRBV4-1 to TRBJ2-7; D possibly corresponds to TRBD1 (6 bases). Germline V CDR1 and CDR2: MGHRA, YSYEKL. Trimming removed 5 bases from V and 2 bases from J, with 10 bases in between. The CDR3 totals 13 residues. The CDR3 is CASSSNRAYEQYF. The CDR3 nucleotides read TGCGCCAGCAGCTCAAACAGGGCCTACGAGCAGTACTTC.

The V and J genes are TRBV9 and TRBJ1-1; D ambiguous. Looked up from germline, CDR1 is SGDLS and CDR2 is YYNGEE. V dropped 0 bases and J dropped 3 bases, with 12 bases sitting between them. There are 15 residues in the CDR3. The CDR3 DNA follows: TGTGCCAGCAGCGTAGTGCCGGACCAGGACACTGAAGCTTTCTTT. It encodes CASSVVPDQDTEAFF.

The CDR3 DNA sequence: TGTGCCAGCAGCCCCGGACTAGCCTCCAATGAGCAGTTCTTC. Translating it yields CASSPGLASNEQFF. V usage is TRBV6-2 or TRBV6-3 and J usage is TRBJ2-1; 8 bases align to TRBD2. Germline assignment: CDR1 MNHEY and CDR2 SVGEGT. Trimming removed 6 bases from V and 6 bases from J; junction bases left unmatched: 7. This CDR3 is 14 amino acids long.

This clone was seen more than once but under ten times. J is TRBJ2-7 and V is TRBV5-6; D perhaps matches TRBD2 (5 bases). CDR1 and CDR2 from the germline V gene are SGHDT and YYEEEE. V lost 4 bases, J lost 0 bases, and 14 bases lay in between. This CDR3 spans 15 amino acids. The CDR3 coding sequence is TGTGCCAGCAGCCACTTGAGGACTGCCTCCTACGAGCAGTACTTC. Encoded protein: CASSHLRTASYEQYF. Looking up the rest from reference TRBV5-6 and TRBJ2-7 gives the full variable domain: DAGVTQSPTHLIKTRGQQVTLRCSPKSGHDTVSWYQQALGQGPQFIFQYYEEEERQRGNFPDRFSGHQFPNYSSELNVNALLLGDSALYLCASSHLRTASYEQYFGPGTRLTVT.

The CDR3 sequence is CASSLGGQFNTEAFF. As DNA, the CDR3 is TGTGCCAGCAGCTTAGGTGGACAGTTTAACACTGAAGCTTTCTTT. The rearrangement uses TRBV7-6 and TRBJ1-1, with D perhaps matching TRBD1 (6 bases). CDR3 size: 15 residues. Germline-derived CDR1 and CDR2 are SGHVS and FNYEAQ. V was trimmed by 1 base and J by 2 bases, leaving 11 bases between them. Filled out from reference TRBV7-6 and TRBJ1-1, the complete variable domain reads GAGVSQSPRYKVTKRGQDVALRCDPISGHVSLYWYRQALGQGPEFLTYFNYEAQQDKSGLPNDRFSAERPEGSISTLTIQRTEQRDSAMYRCASSLGGQFNTEAFFGQGTRLTVV.

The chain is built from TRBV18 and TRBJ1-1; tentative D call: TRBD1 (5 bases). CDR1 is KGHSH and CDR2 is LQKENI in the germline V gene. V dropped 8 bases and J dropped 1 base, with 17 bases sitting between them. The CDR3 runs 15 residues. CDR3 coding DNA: TGTGCCAGCGCCAATTTCAGGGCGGAGAACACTGAAGCTTTCTTT. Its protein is CASANFRAENTEAFF.

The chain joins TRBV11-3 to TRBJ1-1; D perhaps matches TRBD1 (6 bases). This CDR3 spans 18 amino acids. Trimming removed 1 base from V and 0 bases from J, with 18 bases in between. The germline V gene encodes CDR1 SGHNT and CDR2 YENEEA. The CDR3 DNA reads TGTGCCAGCAGCTTAGCCCGTTTCAGACAGGAGTTGAACACTGAAGCTTTCTTT. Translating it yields CASSLARFRQELNTEAFF.

CDR3 sequence (DNA): TGTGCCAGTAGTGCCCAGCAATTCCTCTACGAGCAGTACTTC. Translated, it gives CASSAQQFLYEQYF. The rearrangement links TRBV19 to TRBJ2-7, with D unresolved. The germline V gene encodes CDR1 LNHDA and CDR2 SQIVND (reference sequence). The germline V and J ends were trimmed by 5 bases and 3 bases, with 14 bases remaining between them. This CDR3 is 14 amino acids long.

The CDR3 nucleotides read TGCGCCAGCAGCCCGGGCCCCAGGGGGAGTAACACTGAAGCTTTCTTT. Residues: CASSPGPRGSNTEAFF. V usage is TRBV5-1 and J usage is TRBJ1-1, with 7 bases that match TRBD1. Trimming took 4 bases from V and 2 from J; bases not matched to a gene: 11. Germline-derived CDR1 and CDR2 are SGHRS and YFSETQ. The CDR3 sequence is 16 residues long.

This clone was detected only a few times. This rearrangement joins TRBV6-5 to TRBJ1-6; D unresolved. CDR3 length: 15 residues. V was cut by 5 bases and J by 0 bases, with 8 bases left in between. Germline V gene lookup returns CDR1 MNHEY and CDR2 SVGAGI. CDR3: CASSKQSSYNSPLHF. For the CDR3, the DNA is TGTGCCAGCAGTAAACAGAGCTCCTATAATTCACCCCTCCACTTT.

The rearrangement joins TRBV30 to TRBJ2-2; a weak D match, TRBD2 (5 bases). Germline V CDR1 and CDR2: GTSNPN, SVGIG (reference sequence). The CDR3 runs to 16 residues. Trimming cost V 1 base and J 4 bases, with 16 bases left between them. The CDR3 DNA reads TGTGCCTGGAGTGACCCCCGGCTAGCTGGCACCGGGGAGCTGTTTTTT. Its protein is CAWSDPRLAGTGELFF.